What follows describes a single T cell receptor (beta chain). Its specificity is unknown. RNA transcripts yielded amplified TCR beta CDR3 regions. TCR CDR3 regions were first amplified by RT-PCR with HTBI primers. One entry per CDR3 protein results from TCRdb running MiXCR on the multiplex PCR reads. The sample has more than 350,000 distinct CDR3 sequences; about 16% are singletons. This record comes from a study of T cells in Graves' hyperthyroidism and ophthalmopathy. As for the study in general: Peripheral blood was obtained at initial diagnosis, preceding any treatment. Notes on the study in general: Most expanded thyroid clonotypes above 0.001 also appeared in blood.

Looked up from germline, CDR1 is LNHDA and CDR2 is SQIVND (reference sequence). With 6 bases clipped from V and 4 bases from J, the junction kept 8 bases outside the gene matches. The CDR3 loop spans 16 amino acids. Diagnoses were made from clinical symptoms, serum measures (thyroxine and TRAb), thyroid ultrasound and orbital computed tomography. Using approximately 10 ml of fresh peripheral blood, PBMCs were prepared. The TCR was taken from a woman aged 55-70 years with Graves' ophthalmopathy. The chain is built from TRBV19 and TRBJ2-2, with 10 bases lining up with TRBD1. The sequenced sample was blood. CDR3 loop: CASRRDRGVGTGELFF. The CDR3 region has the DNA TGTGCCAGTAGAAGGGACAGGGGTGTCGGCACCGGGGAGCTGTTTTTT.